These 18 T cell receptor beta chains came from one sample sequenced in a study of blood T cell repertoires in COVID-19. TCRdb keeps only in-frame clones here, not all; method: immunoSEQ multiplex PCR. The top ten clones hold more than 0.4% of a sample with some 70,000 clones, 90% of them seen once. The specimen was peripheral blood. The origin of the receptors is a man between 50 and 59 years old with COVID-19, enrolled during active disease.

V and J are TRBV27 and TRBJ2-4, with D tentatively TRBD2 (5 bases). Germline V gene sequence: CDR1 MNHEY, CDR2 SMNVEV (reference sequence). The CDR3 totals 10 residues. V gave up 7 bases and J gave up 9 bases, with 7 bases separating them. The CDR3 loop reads CASTGGIQYF. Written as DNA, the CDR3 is TGTGCCAGCACAGGAGGCATTCAGTACTTC.

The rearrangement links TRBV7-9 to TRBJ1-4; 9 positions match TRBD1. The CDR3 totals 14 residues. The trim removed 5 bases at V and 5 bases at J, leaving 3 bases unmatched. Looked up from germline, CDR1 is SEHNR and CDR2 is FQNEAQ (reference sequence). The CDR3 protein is CASSRTGVNEKLFF. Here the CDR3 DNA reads TGTGCCAGCAGCCGGACAGGGGTAAATGAAAAACTGTTTTTT. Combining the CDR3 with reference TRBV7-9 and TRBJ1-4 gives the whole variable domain DTGVSQNPRHKITKRGQNVTFRCDPISEHNRLYWYRQTLGQGPEFLTYFQNEAQLEKSRLLSDRFSAERPKGSFSTLEIQRTEQGDSAMYLCASSRTGVNEKLFFGSGTQLSVL.

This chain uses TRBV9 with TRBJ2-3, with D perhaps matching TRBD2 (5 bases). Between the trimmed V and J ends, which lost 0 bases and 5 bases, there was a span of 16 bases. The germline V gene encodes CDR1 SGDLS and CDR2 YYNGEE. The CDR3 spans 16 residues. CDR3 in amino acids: CASSVGVSEWGDTQYF. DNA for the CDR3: TGTGCCAGCAGCGTAGGGGTTAGCGAATGGGGAGATACGCAGTATTTT. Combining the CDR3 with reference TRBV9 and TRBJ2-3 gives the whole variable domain DSGVTQTPKHLITATGQRVTLRCSPRSGDLSVYWYQQSLDQGLQFLIQYYNGEERAKGNILERFSAQQFPDLHSELNLSSLELGDSALYFCASSVGVSEWGDTQYFGPGTRLTVL.

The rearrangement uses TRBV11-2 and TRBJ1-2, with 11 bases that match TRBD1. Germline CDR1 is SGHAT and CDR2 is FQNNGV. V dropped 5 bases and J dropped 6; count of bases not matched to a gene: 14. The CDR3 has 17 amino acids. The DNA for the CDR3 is TGTGCCAGCAGCCCCCGGACAGGGGGCTTAAGAGGAGATGGCTACACCTTC. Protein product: CASSPRTGGLRGDGYTF.

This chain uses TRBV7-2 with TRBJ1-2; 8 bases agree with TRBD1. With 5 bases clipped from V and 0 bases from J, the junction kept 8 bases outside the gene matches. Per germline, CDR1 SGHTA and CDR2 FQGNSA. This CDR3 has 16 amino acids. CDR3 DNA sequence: TGTGCCAGCAGCCCCCGGACAGGGTTTCCTAACTATGGCTACACCTTC. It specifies CASSPRTGFPNYGYTF.

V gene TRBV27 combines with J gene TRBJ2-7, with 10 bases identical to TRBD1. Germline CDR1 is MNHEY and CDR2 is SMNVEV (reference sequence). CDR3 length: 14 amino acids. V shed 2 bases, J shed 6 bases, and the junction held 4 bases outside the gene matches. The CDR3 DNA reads TGTGCCAGCAGTTTAGACAGGGGGCTTGGCGAGCAGTACTTC. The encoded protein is CASSLDRGLGEQYF.

The CDR3 sequence: CASSPTDTSSTDTQYF. The CDR3 nucleotides read TGTGCCAGCTCCCCGACAGACACTTCTAGCACAGATACGCAGTATTTT. The chain links TRBV18 to TRBJ2-3; possibly TRBD1 for D (5 bases). The CDR3 extends over 16 amino acids. Per the germline V gene, CDR1 is KGHSH and CDR2 is LQKENI. V lost 6 bases and J lost 0, with 16 bases in between.

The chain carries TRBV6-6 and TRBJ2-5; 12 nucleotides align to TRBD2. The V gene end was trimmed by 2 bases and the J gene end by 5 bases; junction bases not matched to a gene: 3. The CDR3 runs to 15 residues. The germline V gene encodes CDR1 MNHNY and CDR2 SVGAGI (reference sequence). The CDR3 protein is CASSYLAGGRETQYF. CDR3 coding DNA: TGTGCCAGCAGTTACCTAGCGGGAGGGCGGGAGACCCAGTACTTC.

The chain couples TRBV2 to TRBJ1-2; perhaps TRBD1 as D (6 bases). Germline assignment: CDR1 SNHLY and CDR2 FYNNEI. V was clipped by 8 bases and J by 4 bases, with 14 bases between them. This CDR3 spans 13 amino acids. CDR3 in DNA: TGTGCCAGCCTAAACAGGGACACCTATGGCTACACCTTC. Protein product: CASLNRDTYGYTF.

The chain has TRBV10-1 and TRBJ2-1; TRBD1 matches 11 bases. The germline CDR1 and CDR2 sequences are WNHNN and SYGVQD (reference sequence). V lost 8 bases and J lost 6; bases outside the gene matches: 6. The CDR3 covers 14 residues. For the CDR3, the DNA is TGCGCCAGCTCCGGGACAGGGGGGTTCAATGAGCAGTTCTTC. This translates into CASSGTGGFNEQFF.

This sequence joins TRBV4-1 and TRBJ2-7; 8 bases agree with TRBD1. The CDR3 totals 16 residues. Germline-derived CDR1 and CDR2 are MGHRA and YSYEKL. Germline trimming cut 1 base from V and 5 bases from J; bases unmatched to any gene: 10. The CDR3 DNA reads TGCGCCAGCAGCCAAGCTCTCCGGACAGGGTGGCACGAGCAGTACTTC. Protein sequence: CASSQALRTGWHEQYF.

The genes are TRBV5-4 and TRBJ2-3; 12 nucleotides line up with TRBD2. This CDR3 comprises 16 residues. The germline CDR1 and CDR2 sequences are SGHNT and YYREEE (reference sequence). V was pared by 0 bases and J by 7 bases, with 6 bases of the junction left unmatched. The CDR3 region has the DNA TGTGCCAGCAGCTTGGGACTAGCGGGAGACGGGAATACGCAGTATTTT. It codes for CASSLGLAGDGNTQYF.

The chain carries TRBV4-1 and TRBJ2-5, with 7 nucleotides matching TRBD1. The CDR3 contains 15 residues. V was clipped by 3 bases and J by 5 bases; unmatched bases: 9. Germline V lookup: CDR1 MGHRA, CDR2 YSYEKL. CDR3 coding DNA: TGCGCCAGCAGCCACCGACAGGGTTACGCGGAGACCCAGTACTTC. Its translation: CASSHRQGYAETQYF.

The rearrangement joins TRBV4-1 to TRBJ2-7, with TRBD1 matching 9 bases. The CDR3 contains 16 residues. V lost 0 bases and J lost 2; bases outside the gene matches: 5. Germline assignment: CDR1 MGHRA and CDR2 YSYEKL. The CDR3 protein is CASSQDPGQGAYEQYF. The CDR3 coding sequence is TGCGCCAGCAGCCAAGATCCGGGACAGGGCGCCTACGAGCAGTACTTC.

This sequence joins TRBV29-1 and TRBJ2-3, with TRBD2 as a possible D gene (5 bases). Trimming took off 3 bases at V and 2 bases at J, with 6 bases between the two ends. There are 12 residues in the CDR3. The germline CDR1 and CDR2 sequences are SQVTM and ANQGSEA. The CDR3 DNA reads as TGCAGCGTTGACGGGATCACAGATACGCAGTATTTT. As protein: CSVDGITDTQYF.

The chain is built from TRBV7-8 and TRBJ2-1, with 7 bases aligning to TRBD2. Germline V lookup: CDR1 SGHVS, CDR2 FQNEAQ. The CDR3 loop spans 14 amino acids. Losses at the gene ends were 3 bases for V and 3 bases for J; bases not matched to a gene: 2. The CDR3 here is CASSLWEGYNEQFF. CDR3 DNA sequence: TGTGCCAGCAGCTTGTGGGAGGGCTACAATGAGCAGTTCTTC.

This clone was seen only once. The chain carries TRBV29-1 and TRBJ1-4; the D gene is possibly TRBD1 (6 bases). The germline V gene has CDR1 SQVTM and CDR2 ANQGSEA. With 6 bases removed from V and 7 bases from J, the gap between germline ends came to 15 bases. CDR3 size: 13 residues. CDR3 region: CSVGAGAGEKLFF. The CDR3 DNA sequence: TGCAGCGTGGGGGCCGGGGCAGGTGAAAAACTGTTTTTT.

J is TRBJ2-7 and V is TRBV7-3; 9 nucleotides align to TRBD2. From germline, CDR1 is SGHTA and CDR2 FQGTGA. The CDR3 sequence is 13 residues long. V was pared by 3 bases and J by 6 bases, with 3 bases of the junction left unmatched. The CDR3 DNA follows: TGTGCCAGCAGCTTCACAGCGGGAGGCGAGCAGTACTTC. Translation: CASSFTAGGEQYF.